The entry below gives a single TCR beta chain sequence along with its context. The antigen is not known. The record originates from a study of T cell responses to AZD1222 COVID-19 vaccine. This CDR3 comprises 15 residues. The germline gives CDR1 LNHDA, CDR2 SQIVND (reference sequence). Germline trimming cut 3 bases from V and 2 bases from J; bases unmatched to any gene: 6. Profiling relied on immunoSEQ multiplex PCR, and the TCRdb table lists in-frame clones only, not all of them. This table holds 150,000 to 190,000 clones, about 87% found once. Broader study findings: In the spike-specific TCR repertoire, nearly half reportedly target unmutated variant regions. White British ancestry dominated among donors, who included more females, and clonal diversity was possibly underestimated. Among those given AZD1222, only 5 to 7 were seropositive at baseline.

V is TRBV19 and J is TRBJ2-5; the match to TRBD2 covers 7 bases. Sequenced material: peripheral blood, taken 28 days after the second AZD1222 dose. This receptor was identified in an adult who received the AZD1222 COVID-19 vaccine. Here the CDR3 DNA reads TGTGCCAGTAGTATTGGCCTAGCGGAACAAGAGACCCAGTACTTC. Residues: CASSIGLAEQETQYF.